This T cell receptor (beta chain) is from a study of human T cells and chemical hapten exposure. Time point in this sample: patch test 3, about 24 weeks after DPC sensitization. Treatment meaning: therapeutic diphenylcyclopropenone sensitization with weekly scalp DPC. The template was total RNA from unfractionated whole blood. There are a few counts of this clonotype. What it binds is unknown. Germline CDR1 MNHEY, CDR2 SMNVEV (reference sequence). This CDR3 comprises 12 residues. Trimming took off 11 bases at V and 3 bases at J, with 14 bases between the two ends. Unique molecular identifiers were attached to individual cDNA molecules within the library. TCRdb re-called the RACE reads with MiXCR, one entry per CDR3 protein. Here the sample spans roughly 200,000 distinct CDR3 sequences, about 25% being singletons. Overall study findings and caveats: DPC sensitization did not alter TCRs above 1 in 1000 frequency. The study found that PT1 expanded TCR counts correlated positively with patch test score.

This TCR derives from a middle-aged woman with alopecia areata. Some clones in this sample may be carry-over from other donors' samples. The genes are TRBV27 and TRBJ2-7, with TRBD1 as a possible D gene (6 bases). The source was whole blood, collected in connection with sensitization to the hapten diphenylcyclopropenone (DPC). In DNA, the CDR3 is TGTGCCGCAGGAGTCAGGGGCTACGAGCAGTACTTC. Protein: CAAGVRGYEQYF.